These 21 T cell receptor beta chains share one sample of origin, sequenced in a study of blood T cell repertoires in COVID-19. Profiled with immunoSEQ multiplex PCR; TCRdb holds only in-frame clones, not every one. The sample shows about 360,000 clones, around 86% of them seen only once. Sequencing used peripheral blood. These receptors were obtained from a human donor in a cohort sampled during active COVID-19.

The gene calls are TRBV3-1 (or the pseudogene TRBV3-2) and TRBJ2-1, with D perhaps matching TRBD2 (5 bases). This CDR3 has 15 residues. Per germline, CDR1 LGHDT and CDR2 YNNKEL (reference sequence). V shed 0 bases and J shed 4 bases, with 10 bases lying between them. In DNA form, the CDR3 reads TGTGCCAGCAGCCAAGATCTCCTAGCTTACAATGAGCAGTTCTTC. It translates to CASSQDLLAYNEQFF.

In regard to this clone: Other DNA sequences in the same sample also yield this CDR3. J is TRBJ1-3 and V is TRBV10-3; D remains ambiguous. The V and J ends lost 8 bases and 0 bases respectively, with 11 bases between them. The CDR3 has 14 residues. Germline CDR1 is ENHRY and CDR2 is SYGVKD. This CDR3 is CAIRGGNSGNTIYF. CDR3 bases: TGTGCCATCCGAGGAGGGAACTCTGGAAACACCATATATTTT.

The CDR3 nucleotides are TGTGCCAGCAGCCTGGGACTAGCGGCCTACAATGAGCAGTTCTTC. Protein product: CASSLGLAAYNEQFF. J is TRBJ2-1 and V is TRBV3-1 (or the pseudogene TRBV3-2); 11 bases align to TRBD2. The CDR3 is 15 amino acids. The V gene's germline CDR1 is LGHDT and CDR2 YNNKEL (reference sequence). V dropped 4 bases and J dropped 2; count of bases not matched to a gene: 1.

V and J are TRBV9 and TRBJ2-3; 7 bases map to TRBD2. CDR1 and CDR2 (germline): SGDLS, YYNGEE. CDR3 length equals 12 residues. The V segment lost 4 bases and the J segment 9 bases; nucleotides outside the gene matches: 5. CDR3: CASSSPGGTQYF. CDR3 nucleotide sequence: TGTGCCAGCAGCTCTCCCGGGGGGACGCAGTATTTT.

On this clone: Other nucleotide sequences from this sample produce the same CDR3. The chain is built from TRBV19 and TRBJ1-1; TRBD1 might be the D (6 bases). The V end lost 6 bases, the J end lost 1 base, and 12 bases lay between the germline ends. Germline V gene sequence: CDR1 LNHDA, CDR2 SQIVND (reference sequence). The CDR3 has 14 residues. In DNA form, the CDR3 reads TGTGCCAGTAGAGGAACAGGGTCGAACACTGAAGCTTTCTTT. This gives the protein CASRGTGSNTEAFF.

The chain links TRBV6-5 to TRBJ2-7; 7 bases match TRBD2. Per the germline V gene, CDR1 is MNHEY and CDR2 is SVGAGI. The CDR3 covers 15 residues. V lost 5 bases to trimming and J lost 1 base; unmatched junction nucleotides: 8. The CDR3: CASSPTRGVSYEQYF. CDR3 coding DNA: TGTGCCAGCAGTCCAACCCGGGGGGTATCCTACGAGCAGTACTTC.

This clone appeared many times. The chain recombines TRBV29-1 with TRBJ2-3, with TRBD1 as a possible D gene (6 bases). The germline V and J ends were trimmed by 4 bases and 5 bases, with 19 bases remaining between them. CDR3 length equals 15 residues. The germline gives CDR1 SQVTM, CDR2 ANQGSEA. As DNA, the CDR3 is TGCAGCGTTGTGGTAGCAGGGGCACAAGGAGATACGCAGTATTTT. This gives the protein CSVVVAGAQGDTQYF.

The gene calls are TRBV9 and TRBJ1-5; 10 bases align to TRBD1. Trimming at V came to 4 bases and at J to 1 base, leaving 2 bases not matched to a gene. The germline gives CDR1 SGDLS, CDR2 YYNGEE. The length of the CDR3 is 15 residues. This chain's CDR3 is CASSRTGGSNQPQHF. The CDR3 DNA reads TGTGCCAGCAGCAGGACAGGGGGGAGCAATCAGCCCCAGCATTTT.

This chain uses TRBV19 with TRBJ2-1, with TRBD2 matching over 10 bases. CDR3 size: 16 residues. The J segment lost 2 bases and the V segment lost 10 bases, leaving 11 bases of the junction unmatched. The germline V gene has CDR1 LNHDA and CDR2 SQIVND (reference sequence). CDR3 nucleotides: TGTGCCACACGGGAGCGGGAGGGCCGAACCTACAATGAGCAGTTCTTC. It specifies CATREREGRTYNEQFF.

Points on this clone: This sample includes further DNA sequences coding for the same CDR3. The rearrangement uses TRBV5-1 and TRBJ2-7; D remains ambiguous. Trimming removed 0 bases from V and 0 bases from J, with 4 bases in between. The CDR3 sequence is 13 residues long. In germline, CDR1 is SGHRS, CDR2 YFSETQ. CDR3 protein: CASSLGVSYEQYF. For the CDR3, the DNA is TGCGCCAGCAGCTTGGGAGTCTCCTACGAGCAGTACTTC.

J is TRBJ2-5 and V is TRBV7-9, with D maybe TRBD2 (6 bases). The CDR3 is made up of 11 amino acids. The V gene's germline CDR1 is SEHNR and CDR2 FQNEAQ (reference sequence). Trimming pared 5 bases from V and 5 bases from J, leaving 6 bases between. The DNA of the CDR3 is TGTGCCAGCAGCCGGGAGGAGACCCAGTACTTC. Encoded protein: CASSREETQYF. Complete variable domain (other parts from reference TRBV7-9 and TRBJ2-5): DTGVSQNPRHKITKRGQNVTFRCDPISEHNRLYWYRQTLGQGPEFLTYFQNEAQLEKSRLLSDRFSAERPKGSFSTLEIQRTEQGDSAMYLCASSREETQYFGPGTRLLVL.

V is TRBV5-5 and J is TRBJ2-4; perhaps TRBD1 as D (6 bases). The CDR3 consists of 14 residues. Germline CDR1 and CDR2: SGHKS and YYEKEE (reference sequence). The V and J ends lost 4 bases and 2 bases respectively, with 10 bases between them. CDR3 bases: TGTGCCAGCAGCCGAACAGGGACCAAAAACATTCAGTACTTC. It encodes CASSRTGTKNIQYF.

This sequence joins TRBV6-6 and TRBJ2-1; D ambiguous. Looked up from germline, CDR1 is MNHNY and CDR2 is SVGAGI (reference sequence). V lost 6 bases and J lost 4, with 10 bases in between. The CDR3 loop spans 13 amino acids. CDR3 DNA sequence: TGTGCCAGCAGCCCTAGATCTTACAATGAGCAGTTCTTC. This codes for CASSPRSYNEQFF.

This clone is a singleton in its sample. The genes are TRBV6-5 and TRBJ1-1, with 9 bases matching TRBD1. The germline V gene encodes CDR1 MNHEY and CDR2 SVGAGI. Trimming at V came to 2 bases and at J to 9 bases, leaving 7 bases not matched to a gene. The CDR3 has 14 amino acids. CDR3 bases: TGTGCCAGCAGTTACGGGGGGGACAGGGATCAAGCTTTCTTT. As protein: CASSYGGDRDQAFF.

V gene TRBV6-2 or TRBV6-3 combines with J gene TRBJ2-1; a weak D match, TRBD2 (5 bases). This CDR3 comprises 16 residues. The germline CDR1 and CDR2 sequences are MNHEY and SVGEGT. V gave up 6 bases and J gave up 0 bases, with 15 bases separating them. Here the CDR3 reads CASSRPSRSSYNEQFF. CDR3 DNA sequence: TGTGCCAGCAGCCGCCCTAGCAGGAGCTCCTACAATGAGCAGTTCTTC.

The chain joins TRBV25-1 to TRBJ2-5; TRBD2 might be the D (5 bases). CDR1 and CDR2 (germline): MGHDK, SYGVNS. V was clipped by 4 bases and J by 5 bases, with 5 bases between them. The CDR3 has 11 residues. CDR3 sequence reads: CASSAGETQYF. The CDR3 bases are TGTGCCAGCAGTGCGGGGGAGACCCAGTACTTC.

This clone was counted once. This chain connects TRBV5-1 to TRBJ2-3; a weak D match, TRBD1 (6 bases). V lost 1 base and J 0 bases, leaving 9 bases between the germline ends. The CDR3 length is 15 residues. The germline V gene has CDR1 SGHRS and CDR2 YFSETQ. The DNA of the CDR3 is TGCGCCAGCAGCTTGTGGGGGCAGAGCACAGATACGCAGTATTTT. It translates to CASSLWGQSTDTQYF.

This clone was seen a handful of times. The sample has other DNA sequences that encode this CDR3 too. This chain links TRBV14 with TRBJ2-1, with no clear D. CDR1 is SGHDN, CDR2 FVKESK, per germline. The CDR3 consists of 12 residues. Trimming removed 1 base at V and 7 bases at J, with 5 bases between. CDR3 DNA: TGTGCCAGCAGCCAAGTGAGGAATGAGCAGTTCTTC. This sequence encodes CASSQVRNEQFF.

The CDR3, as DNA: TGTGCCAGCAGTGGCCTGACTAGCGGGAGATTCTACGAGCAGTACTTC. This sequence encodes CASSGLTSGRFYEQYF. The gene calls are TRBV2 and TRBJ2-7; 12 positions match TRBD2. The ends lost 4 bases at V and 3 bases at J; junction bases unmatched: 7. The germline CDR1 and CDR2 sequences are SNHLY and FYNNEI. CDR3 length equals 16 residues.

The chain links TRBV24-1 to TRBJ1-1; no clear D. V was clipped by 5 bases and J by 4 bases, with 7 bases between them. In germline, CDR1 is KGHDR, CDR2 SFDVKD. This CDR3 is 12 amino acids long. The CDR3 bases are TGTGCCACCAGTGGATCGGGCACTGAAGCTTTCTTT. This encodes CATSGSGTEAFF.

This chain links TRBV2 with TRBJ2-5, with D possibly matching TRBD2 (5 bases). Trimming cost V 8 bases and J 4 bases, with 8 bases left between them. The CDR3 length is 11 residues. CDR1 is SNHLY, CDR2 FYNNEI, per germline. CDR3 protein: CASLLGETQYF. DNA of the CDR3: TGTGCCAGCCTACTAGGAGAGACCCAGTACTTC.